This T cell receptor beta chain was recovered during a study of identifying expanded T cells in peripheral blood (dated by TCRdb to about 2019). Regarding the research as a whole: Technical replicates were generated by sequencing separate aliquots of the same genomic DNA pool, with four replicates compared pairwise.

No immune events such as infections were documented for the healthy donors during the collection period. Healthy-donor blood repertoires served as a training cohort to calibrate time-dependent variance in a beta-binomial model of T-cell clone differential abundance. The training cohort comprised 10 or so healthy donors, 3 female and 7 male. On average the donors were around 44 years old, and their ages spanned roughly 29 to 70 years. Whole blood was collected from each healthy donor at three time points spaced two weeks apart and obtained from a commercial supplier. For immunosequencing, genomic DNA was extracted from unsorted whole blood. This clone has only a few counts. Its antigen is unknown. Base qualities are missing; no much larger clone stands one base away. The immunoSEQ Assay, which relies on bias-controlled multiplex PCR amplification of genomic DNA, was used to profile TCRbeta CDR3 regions. In the authors' own workflow: To quantify the absolute abundance of each unique TCRbeta CDR3 region, the sequences were collapsed and filtered. Two models were used to test differential abundance: a binomial model (Fisher-equivalent) and a beta-binomial model that adds time-dependent variance fitted from healthy donors. Any clone with fewer than 5 combined templates was excluded, and a clone was called differentially abundant if its Benjamini-Hochberg FDR was below 0.01. Beta-binomial variance was modeled as a function of total template count across the two samples using the form v = (b*log(k)+a)^2. Held by TCRdb, this immuneACCESS table contains in-frame sequences only and omits some clones. Under half of the omission traces to an unresolved V gene where checked; the cause of the rest is unknown. That table furnishes V, J and clone size, whereas the DNA furnished D and trimming. The sample table shows about 97,000 clones, and around 88% are seen once. Jointly, the top ten make up 13% to 15% of the sample.

V sheds 9 bases and J sheds 4 bases, leaving 13 bases between their ends. The germline V gene (reference sequence) yields LNHDA for CDR1 and SQIVND for CDR2. Counted from cysteine to phenylalanine, this CDR3 has 13 amino acids. Left in the record is the CDR3 DNA by itself, 39 bases read in frame from the first base. General conclusions and limits of the study: It was expected by the authors that biological variance in healthy repertoires might increase further over much longer intervals, such as months to years. Both the number of clones called differentially abundant and the false-positive rate were significantly reduced by the beta-binomial model across all healthy-donor time intervals. The binomial model flagged approximately 1.2 differentially abundant clones between technical replicates but 15 to 17 over roughly 2 weeks and under 25 over approximately 4 weeks. Variance in clone template counts between approximately two-week samples significantly increased with total template count across all healthy donors.

The sample comprised blood. The chain uses TRBV19 and TRBJ2-1; the best D guess is TRBD2, with 5 bases matching. This TCR came from a person between 18 and 75 years old in good health. The base sequence is TGTGCCAGCACGGACTTTGGATACAATGAGCAGTTCTTC. It encodes CASTDFGYNEQFF.